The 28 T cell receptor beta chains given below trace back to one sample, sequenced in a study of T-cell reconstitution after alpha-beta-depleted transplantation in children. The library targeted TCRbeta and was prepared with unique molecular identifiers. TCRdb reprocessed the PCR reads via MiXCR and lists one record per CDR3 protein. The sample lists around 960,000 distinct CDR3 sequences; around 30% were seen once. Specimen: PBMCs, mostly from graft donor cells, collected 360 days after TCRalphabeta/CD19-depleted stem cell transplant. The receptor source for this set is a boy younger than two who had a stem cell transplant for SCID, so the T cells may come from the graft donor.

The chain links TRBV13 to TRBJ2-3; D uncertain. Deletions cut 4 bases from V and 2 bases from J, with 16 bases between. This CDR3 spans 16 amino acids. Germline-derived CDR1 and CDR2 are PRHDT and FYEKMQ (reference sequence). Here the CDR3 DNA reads TGTGCCAGCAGCTCTCAATCTCGGACCTACACAGATACGCAGTATTTT. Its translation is CASSSQSRTYTDTQYF.

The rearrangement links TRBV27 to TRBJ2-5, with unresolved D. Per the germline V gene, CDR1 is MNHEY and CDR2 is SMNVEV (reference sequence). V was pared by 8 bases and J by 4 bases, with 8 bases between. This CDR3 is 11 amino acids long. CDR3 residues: CASGVRETQYF. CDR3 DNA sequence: TGTGCCAGCGGGGTTCGAGAGACCCAGTACTTC.

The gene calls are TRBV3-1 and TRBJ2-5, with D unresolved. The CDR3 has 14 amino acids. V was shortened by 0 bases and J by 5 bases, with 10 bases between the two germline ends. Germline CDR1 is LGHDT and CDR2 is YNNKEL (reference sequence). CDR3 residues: CASSQDLPRETQYF. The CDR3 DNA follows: TGTGCCAGCAGCCAAGACCTACCGCGGGAGACCCAGTACTTC.

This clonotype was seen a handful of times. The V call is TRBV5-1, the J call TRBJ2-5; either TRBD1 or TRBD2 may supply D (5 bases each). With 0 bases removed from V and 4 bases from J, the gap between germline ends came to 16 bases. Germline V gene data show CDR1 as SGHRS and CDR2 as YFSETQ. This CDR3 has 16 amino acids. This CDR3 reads CASSLGPGLALETQYF. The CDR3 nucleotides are TGCGCCAGCAGCTTGGGTCCGGGGCTAGCCCTAGAGACCCAGTACTTC.

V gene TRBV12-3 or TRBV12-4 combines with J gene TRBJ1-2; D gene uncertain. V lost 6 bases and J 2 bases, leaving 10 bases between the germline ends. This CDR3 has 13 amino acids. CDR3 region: CASSPAWNYGYTF. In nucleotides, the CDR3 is TGTGCCAGCAGCCCCGCTTGGAACTATGGCTACACCTTC.

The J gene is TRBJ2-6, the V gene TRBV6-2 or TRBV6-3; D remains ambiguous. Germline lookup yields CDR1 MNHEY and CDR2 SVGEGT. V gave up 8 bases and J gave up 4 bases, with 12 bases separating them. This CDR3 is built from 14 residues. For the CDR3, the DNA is TGTGCCAGCCAACCCCATGCGGGGGCCAACGTCCTGACTTTC. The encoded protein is CASQPHAGANVLTF.

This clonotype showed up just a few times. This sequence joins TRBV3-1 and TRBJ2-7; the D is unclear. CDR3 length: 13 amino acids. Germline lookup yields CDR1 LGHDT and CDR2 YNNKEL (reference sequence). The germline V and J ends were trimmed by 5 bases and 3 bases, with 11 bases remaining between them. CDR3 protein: CASSYDQHYEQYF. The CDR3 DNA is TGTGCCAGCAGCTACGATCAACACTACGAGCAGTACTTC.

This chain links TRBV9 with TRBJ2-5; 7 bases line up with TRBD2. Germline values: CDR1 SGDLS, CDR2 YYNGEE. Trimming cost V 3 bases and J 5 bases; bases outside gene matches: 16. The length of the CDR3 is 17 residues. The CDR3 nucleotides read TGTGCCAGCAGCGGGGGCGGGGGAGGCTTGGGAATGGAGACCCAGTACTTC. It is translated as CASSGGGGGLGMETQYF.

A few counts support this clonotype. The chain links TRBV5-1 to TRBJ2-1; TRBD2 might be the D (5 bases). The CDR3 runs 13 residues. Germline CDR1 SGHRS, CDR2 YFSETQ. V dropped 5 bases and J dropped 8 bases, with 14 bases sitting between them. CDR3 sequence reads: CASSHDGVDEQFF. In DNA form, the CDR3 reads TGCGCCAGCAGTCATGACGGGGTGGATGAGCAGTTCTTC. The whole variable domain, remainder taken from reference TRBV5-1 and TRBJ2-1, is KAGVTQTPRYLIKTRGQQVTLSCSPISGHRSVSWYQQTPGQGLQFLFEYFSETQRNKGNFPGRFSGRQFSNSRSEMNVSTLELGDSALYLCASSHDGVDEQFFGPGTRLTVL.

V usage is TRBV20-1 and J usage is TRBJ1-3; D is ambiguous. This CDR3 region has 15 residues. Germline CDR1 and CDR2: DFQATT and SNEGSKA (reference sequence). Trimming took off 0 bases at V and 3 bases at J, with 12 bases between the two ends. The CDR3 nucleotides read TGCAGTGCTAGAGACGGGGATAGGGTTGGAAACACCATATATTTT. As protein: CSARDGDRVGNTIYF.

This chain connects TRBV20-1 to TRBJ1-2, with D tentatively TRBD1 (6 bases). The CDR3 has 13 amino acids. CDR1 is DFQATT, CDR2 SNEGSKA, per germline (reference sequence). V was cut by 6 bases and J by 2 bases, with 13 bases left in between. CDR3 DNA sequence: TGCAGTGCCCTCTCCCAGGGGAACTATGGCTACACCTTC. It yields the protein CSALSQGNYGYTF.

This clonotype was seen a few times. The CDR3 bases are TGCGCCAGCAGCCTAGGGGGCCCGGTTAACTACGAGCAGTACTTC. Protein: CASSLGGPVNYEQYF. The chain combines TRBV5-1 with TRBJ2-7, with 7 bases that match TRBD1. V dropped 4 bases and J dropped 3; count of bases not matched to a gene: 10. The CDR3 has 15 residues. Germline lookup yields CDR1 SGHRS and CDR2 YFSETQ.

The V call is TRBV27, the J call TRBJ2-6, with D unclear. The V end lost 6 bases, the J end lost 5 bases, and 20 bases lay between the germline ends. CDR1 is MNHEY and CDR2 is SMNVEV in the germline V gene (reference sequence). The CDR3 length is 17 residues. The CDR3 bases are TGTGCCAGCAGCCCCCAGGCCCCGATCGTTTGGGCCAACGTCCTGACTTTC. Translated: CASSPQAPIVWANVLTF. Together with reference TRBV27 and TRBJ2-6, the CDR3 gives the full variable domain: EAQVTQNPRYLITVTGKKLTVTCSQNMNHEYMSWYRQDPGLGLRQIYYSMNVEVTDKGDVPEGYKVSRKEKRNFPLILESPSPNQTSLYFCASSPQAPIVWANVLTFGAGSRLTVL.

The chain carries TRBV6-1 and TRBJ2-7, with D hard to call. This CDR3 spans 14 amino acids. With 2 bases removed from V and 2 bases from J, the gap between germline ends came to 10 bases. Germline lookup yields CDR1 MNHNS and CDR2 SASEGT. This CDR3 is CASSEHGPPYEQYF. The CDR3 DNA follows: TGTGCCAGCAGTGAACACGGGCCTCCCTACGAGCAGTACTTC.

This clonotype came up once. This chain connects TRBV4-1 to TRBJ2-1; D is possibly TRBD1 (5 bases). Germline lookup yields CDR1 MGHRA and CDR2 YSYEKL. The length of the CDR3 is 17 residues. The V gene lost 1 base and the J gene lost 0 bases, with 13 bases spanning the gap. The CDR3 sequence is CASSQVGPRSSYNEQFF. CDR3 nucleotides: TGCGCCAGCAGCCAAGTGGGGCCCCGGAGCTCCTACAATGAGCAGTTCTTC.

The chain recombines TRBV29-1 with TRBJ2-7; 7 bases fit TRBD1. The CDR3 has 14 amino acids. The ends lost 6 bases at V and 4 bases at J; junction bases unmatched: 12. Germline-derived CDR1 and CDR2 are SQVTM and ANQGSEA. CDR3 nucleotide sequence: TGCAGCGTCTCTGGGGCAGGGGGTCATTACGAGCAGTACTTC. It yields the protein CSVSGAGGHYEQYF.

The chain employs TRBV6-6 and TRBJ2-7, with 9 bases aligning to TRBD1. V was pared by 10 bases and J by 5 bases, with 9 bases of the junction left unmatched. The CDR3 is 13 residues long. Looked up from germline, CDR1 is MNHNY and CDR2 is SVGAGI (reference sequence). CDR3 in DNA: TGTGCCACCCTAGGACAGGGGCTGCACGAGCAGTACTTC. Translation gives CATLGQGLHEQYF.

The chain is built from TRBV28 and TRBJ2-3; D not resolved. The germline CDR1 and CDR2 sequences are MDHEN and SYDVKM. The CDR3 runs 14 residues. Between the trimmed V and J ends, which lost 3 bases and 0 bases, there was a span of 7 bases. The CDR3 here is CASSFVASTDTQYF. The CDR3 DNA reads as TGTGCCAGCAGTTTTGTGGCCAGCACAGATACGCAGTATTTT.

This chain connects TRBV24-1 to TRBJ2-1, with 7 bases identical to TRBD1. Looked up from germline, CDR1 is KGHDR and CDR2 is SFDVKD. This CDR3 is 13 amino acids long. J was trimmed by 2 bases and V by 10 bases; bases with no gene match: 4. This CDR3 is CATRDSAYNEQFF. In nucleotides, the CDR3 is TGTGCCACAAGGGACAGCGCCTACAATGAGCAGTTCTTC.

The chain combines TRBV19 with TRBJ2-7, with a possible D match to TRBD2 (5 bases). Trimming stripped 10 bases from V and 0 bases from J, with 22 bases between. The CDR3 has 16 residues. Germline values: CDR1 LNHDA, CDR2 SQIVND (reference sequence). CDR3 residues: CATAPGRGQSSYEQYF. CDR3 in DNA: TGTGCCACCGCCCCCGGTCGAGGGCAAAGCTCCTACGAGCAGTACTTC.

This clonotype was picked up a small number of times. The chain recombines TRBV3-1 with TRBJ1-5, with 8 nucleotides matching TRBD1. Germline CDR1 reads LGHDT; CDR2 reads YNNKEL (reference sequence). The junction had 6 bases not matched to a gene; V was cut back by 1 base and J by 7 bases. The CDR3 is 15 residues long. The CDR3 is CASSQGPTGEQPQHF. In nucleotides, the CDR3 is TGTGCCAGCAGCCAAGGCCCGACAGGGGAGCAGCCCCAGCATTTT.

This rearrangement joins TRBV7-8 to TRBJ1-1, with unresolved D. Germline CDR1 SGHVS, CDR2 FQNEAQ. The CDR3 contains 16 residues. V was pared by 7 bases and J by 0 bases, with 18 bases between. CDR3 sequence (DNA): TGTGCCAGCACCTCCGTGTGGCAGTCCATGAACACTGAAGCTTTCTTT. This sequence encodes CASTSVWQSMNTEAFF.

CDR3 region: CASSESGETYEQYF. As DNA, the CDR3 is TGCGCCAGCAGTGAGTCCGGGGAGACCTACGAGCAGTACTTC. The rearrangement uses TRBV10-1 and TRBJ2-7; a weak D match, TRBD2 (5 bases). The CDR3 consists of 14 residues. V shed 0 bases and J shed 2 bases, with 8 bases lying between them. Looked up from germline, CDR1 is WNHNN and CDR2 is SYGVQD (reference sequence).

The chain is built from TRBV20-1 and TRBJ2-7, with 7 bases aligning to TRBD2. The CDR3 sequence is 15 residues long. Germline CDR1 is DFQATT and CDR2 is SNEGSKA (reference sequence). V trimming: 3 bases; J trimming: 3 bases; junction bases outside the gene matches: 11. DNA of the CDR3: TGCAGTGCTAGCCAACCGGGGGGAGTAGACTACGAGCAGTACTTC. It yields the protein CSASQPGGVDYEQYF.

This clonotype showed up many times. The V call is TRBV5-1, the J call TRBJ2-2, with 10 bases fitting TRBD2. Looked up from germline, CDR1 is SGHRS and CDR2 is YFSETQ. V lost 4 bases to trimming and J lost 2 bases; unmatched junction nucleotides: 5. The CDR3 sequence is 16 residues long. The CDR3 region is CASSLLAGSNTGELFF. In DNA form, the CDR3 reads TGCGCCAGCAGCCTACTAGCGGGGAGCAACACCGGGGAGCTGTTTTTT.

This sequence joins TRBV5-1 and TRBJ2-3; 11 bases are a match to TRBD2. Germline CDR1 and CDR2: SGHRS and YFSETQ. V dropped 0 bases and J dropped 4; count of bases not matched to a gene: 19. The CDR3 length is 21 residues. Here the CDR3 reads CASSLVVLAGGANRAADTQYF. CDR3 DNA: TGCGCCAGCAGCTTGGTGGTGCTAGCGGGGGGCGCGAACCGGGCTGCAGATACGCAGTATTTT.

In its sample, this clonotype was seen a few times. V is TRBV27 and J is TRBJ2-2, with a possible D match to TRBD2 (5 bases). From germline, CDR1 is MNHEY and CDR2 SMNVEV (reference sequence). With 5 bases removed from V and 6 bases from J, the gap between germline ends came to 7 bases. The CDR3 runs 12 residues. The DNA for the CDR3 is TGTGCCAGCAGTGAGAGGGCCGGGGAGCTGTTTTTT. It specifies CASSERAGELFF.

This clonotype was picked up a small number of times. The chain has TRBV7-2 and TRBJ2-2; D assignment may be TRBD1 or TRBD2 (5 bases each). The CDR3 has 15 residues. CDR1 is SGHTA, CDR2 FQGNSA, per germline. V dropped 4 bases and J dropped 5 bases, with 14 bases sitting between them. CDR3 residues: CASSSRGPRTGELFF. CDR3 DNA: TGTGCCAGCAGCTCGAGGGGCCCGAGGACCGGGGAGCTGTTTTTT.